The clone carrying this T cell receptor beta chain was counted ten times or more. Antigen unknown. These data come from a study of identical twins. Study-level points and caveats: Models predicted less out-of-frame TCR alpha sharing in monozygotic twins than was found.

The donor group consisted entirely of healthy Caucasians. The ends lost 0 bases at V and 3 bases at J; junction bases unmatched: 19. The CDR3 contains 22 residues. In germline, CDR1 is SGHRS, CDR2 YFSETQ. A universal primer site was incorporated via template switching, and the cDNA contained unique molecular identifiers. TCRdb reprocessed the 5' RACE reads via MiXCR and lists one record per CDR3 protein. The repertoire holds 230,000 or so distinct CDR3 sequences, with approximately 8.6% as singletons. The same sample was also studied in work on yellow fever vaccine responses in identical twins.

Sequencing used CD8+ T cells sorted from blood. This chain links TRBV5-1 with TRBJ2-1; 12 bases fit TRBD2. The source is a woman aged 18-29 years in good health. The CDR3 region is CASSLGTSGESTRSWYYNEQFF. The CDR3 DNA is TGCGCCAGCAGCTTGGGGACTAGCGGGGAAAGCACTAGGAGTTGGTACTACAATGAGCAGTTCTTC.